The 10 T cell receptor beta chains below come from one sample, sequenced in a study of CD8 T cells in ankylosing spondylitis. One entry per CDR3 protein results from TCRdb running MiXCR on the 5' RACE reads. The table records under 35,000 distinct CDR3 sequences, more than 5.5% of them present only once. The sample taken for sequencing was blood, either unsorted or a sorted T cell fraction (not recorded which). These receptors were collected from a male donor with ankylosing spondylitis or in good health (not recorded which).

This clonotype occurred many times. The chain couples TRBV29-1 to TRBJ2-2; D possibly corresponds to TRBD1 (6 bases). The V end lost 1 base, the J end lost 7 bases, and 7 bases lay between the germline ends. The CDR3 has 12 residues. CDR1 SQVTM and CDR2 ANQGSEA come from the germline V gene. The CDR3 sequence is CSVEGGHGELFF. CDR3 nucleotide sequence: TGCAGCGTTGAAGGGGGGCACGGGGAGCTGTTTTTT.

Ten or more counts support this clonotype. The DNA for the CDR3 is TGTGCCAGCAGTTTCCTAGCGGGAACTAGCGAGCAGTACTTC. Residues: CASSFLAGTSEQYF. The chain uses TRBV2 and TRBJ2-7, with 9 bases fitting TRBD2. Germline CDR1 SNHLY, CDR2 FYNNEI. This CDR3 has 14 amino acids. With 5 bases clipped from V and 6 bases from J, the junction kept 8 bases outside the gene matches.

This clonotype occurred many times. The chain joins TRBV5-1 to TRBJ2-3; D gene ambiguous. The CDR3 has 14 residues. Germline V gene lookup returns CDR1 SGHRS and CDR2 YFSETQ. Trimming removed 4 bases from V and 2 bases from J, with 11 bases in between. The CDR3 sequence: CASSTPTHTDTQYF. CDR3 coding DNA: TGCGCCAGCAGCACGCCGACTCACACAGATACGCAGTATTTT.

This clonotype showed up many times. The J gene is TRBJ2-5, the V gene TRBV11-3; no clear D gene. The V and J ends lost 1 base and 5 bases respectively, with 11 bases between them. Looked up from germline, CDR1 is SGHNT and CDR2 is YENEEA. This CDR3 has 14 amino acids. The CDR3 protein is CASSLGPELETQYF. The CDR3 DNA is TGTGCCAGCAGCTTAGGGCCGGAGTTGGAGACCCAGTACTTC.

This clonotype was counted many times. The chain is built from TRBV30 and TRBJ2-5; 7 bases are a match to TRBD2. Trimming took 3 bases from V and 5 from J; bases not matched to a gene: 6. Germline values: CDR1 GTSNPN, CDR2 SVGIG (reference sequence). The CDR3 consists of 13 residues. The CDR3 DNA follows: TGTGCCTGGAGATCGGGAGGAGTGGAGACCCAGTACTTC. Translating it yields CAWRSGGVETQYF.

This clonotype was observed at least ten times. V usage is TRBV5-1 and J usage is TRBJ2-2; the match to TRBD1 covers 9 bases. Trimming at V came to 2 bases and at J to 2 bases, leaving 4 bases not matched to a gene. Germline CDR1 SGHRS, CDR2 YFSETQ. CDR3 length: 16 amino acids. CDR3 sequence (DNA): TGCGCCAGCAGCTTTTCGACAGGGGGAAACACCGGGGAGCTGTTTTTT. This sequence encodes CASSFSTGGNTGELFF.

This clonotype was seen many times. CDR3 in amino acids: CASRPSGGGTEAFF. DNA of the CDR3: TGCGCCAGCAGACCAAGCGGAGGGGGCACTGAAGCTTTCTTT. This rearrangement joins TRBV5-1 to TRBJ1-1; perhaps TRBD1 as D (6 bases). The V and J ends lost 5 bases and 4 bases respectively, with 15 bases between them. Germline V gene data show CDR1 as SGHRS and CDR2 as YFSETQ. The CDR3 consists of 14 residues.

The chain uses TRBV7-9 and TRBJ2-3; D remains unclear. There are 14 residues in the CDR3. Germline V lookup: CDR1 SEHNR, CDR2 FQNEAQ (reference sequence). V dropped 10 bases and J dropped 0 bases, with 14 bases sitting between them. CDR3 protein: CATSFRLSTDTQYF. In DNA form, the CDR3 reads TGTGCCACTTCGTTCCGACTCAGCACAGATACGCAGTATTTT.

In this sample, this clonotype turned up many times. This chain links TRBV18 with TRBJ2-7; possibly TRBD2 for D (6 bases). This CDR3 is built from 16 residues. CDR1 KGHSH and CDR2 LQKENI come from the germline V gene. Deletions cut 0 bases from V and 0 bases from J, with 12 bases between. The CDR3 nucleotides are TGTGCCAGCTCACCACCGCGCGGGACGTACTCCTACGAGCAGTACTTC. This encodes CASSPPRGTYSYEQYF.

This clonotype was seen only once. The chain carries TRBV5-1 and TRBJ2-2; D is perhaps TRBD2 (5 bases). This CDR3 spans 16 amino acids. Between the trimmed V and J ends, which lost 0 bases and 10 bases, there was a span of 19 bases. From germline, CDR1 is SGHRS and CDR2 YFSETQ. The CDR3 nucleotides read TGCGCCAGCAGCTTGGCCCTTGGAGGCGACGCCGAGGAGCTGTTTTTT. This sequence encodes CASSLALGGDAEELFF.